Detailed here is one T cell receptor beta chain. The antigen is not known. TCRdb keeps only in-frame clones here, not all; method: immunoSEQ multiplex PCR. The sample has roughly 2 million clones, more than 90% seen once. The data belong to a study of shared clonotypes between healthy human individuals. V lost 6 bases, J lost 5 bases, and 10 bases lay in between. The length of the CDR3 is 12 residues. Germline V lookup: CDR1 MNHEY, CDR2 SVGAGI. Whole-study results and caveats: For sorted subsets, rarefaction showed incomplete sequencing despite large depth.

This TCR was sampled from a young man in good health. The genes are TRBV6-5 and TRBJ1-1; D is unresolved. The sample comprised naive CD4+ T cells sorted from blood. Subset noted: CD45RA+ positively selected. The DNA of the CDR3 is TGTGCCAGCAGAAGCATAGGTACTGAAGCTTTCTTT. This sequence encodes CASRSIGTEAFF.